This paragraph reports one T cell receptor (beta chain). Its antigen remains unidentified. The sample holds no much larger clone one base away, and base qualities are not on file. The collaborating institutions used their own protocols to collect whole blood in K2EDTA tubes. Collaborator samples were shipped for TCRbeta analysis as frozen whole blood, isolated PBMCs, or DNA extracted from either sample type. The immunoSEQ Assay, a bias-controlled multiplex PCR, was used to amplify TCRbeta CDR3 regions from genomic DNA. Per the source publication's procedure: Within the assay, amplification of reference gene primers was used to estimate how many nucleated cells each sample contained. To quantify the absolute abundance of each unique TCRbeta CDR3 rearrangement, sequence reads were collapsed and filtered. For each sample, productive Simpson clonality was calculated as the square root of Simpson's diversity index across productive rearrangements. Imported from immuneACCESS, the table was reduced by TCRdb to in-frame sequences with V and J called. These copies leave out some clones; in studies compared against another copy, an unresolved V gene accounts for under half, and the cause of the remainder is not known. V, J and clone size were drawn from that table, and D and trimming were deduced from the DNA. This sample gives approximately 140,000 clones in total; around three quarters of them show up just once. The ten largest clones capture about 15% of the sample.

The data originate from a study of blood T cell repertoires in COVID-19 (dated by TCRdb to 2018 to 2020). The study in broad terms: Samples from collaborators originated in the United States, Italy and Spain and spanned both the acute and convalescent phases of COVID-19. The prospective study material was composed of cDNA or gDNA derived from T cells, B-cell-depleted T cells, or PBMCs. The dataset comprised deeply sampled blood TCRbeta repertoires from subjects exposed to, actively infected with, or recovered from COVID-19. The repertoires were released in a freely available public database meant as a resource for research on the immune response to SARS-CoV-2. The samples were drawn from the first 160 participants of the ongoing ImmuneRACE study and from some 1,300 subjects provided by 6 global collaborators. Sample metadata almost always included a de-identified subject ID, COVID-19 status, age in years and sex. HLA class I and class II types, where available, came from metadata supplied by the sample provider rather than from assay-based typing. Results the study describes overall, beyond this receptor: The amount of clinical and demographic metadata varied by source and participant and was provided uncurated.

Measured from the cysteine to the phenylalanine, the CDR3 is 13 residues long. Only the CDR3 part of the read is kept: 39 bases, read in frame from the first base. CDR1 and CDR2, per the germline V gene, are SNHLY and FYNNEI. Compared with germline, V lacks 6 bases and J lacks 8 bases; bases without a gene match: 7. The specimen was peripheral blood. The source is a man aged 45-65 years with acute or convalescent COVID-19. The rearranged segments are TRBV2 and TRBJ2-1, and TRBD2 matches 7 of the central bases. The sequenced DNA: TGTGCCAGCAGGGGAGAGCGGGGCGATGAGCAGTTCTTC. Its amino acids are CASRGERGDEQFF.